Listed below are T cell receptor beta chains from one sample, sequenced in a study of CD8 T cells in Susac syndrome. TCRdb used MiXCR to reprocess the immunoSEQ multiplex PCR reads, holding one entry per CDR3 protein. The table records under 200,000 distinct CDR3 sequences, approximately 94% of them present only once. Material for sequencing was CD4+ T cells from PBMCs. These receptors were collected from a human donor with Susac syndrome. CDR3s leave out the opening cysteine and the closing phenylalanine or tryptophan. The order of the fields is CDR3 length, J gene, clone size, V gene, CDR3 protein. Not all rows give a size; the values are once, few, many and, for expanded clones, a class.

len: 11; j_gene: TRBJ1-3; abundance: once; v_gene: TRBV30; CDR3aa: AWSNGDGNTIY
len: 13; j_gene: TRBJ2-5; abundance: NA; v_gene: TRBV5-1; CDR3aa: ASSLASDSQETQY
len: 13; j_gene: TRBJ2-5; abundance: few; v_gene: TRBV12-3/TRBV12-4; CDR3aa: ASSPPGLGQETQY
len: 12; j_gene: TRBJ2-5; abundance: NA; v_gene: TRBV12-3/TRBV12-4; CDR3aa: ASSPRQSQETQY
len: 12; j_gene: TRBJ1-2; abundance: NA; v_gene: TRBV7-2; CDR3aa: ASSLGRQGYGYT
len: 15; j_gene: TRBJ1-2; abundance: NA; v_gene: TRBV3-1; CDR3aa: ASSPLGGNRGGYGYT
len: 11; j_gene: TRBJ2-7; abundance: NA; v_gene: TRBV7-3; CDR3aa: ASSSEYGYEQY
len: 11; j_gene: TRBJ1-1; abundance: NA; v_gene: TRBV7-9; CDR3aa: ASSLGGPTEAF
len: 13; j_gene: TRBJ2-1; abundance: NA; v_gene: TRBV7-2; CDR3aa: ASTRKLAGFNEQF
len: 12; j_gene: TRBJ2-2; abundance: NA; v_gene: TRBV20-1; CDR3aa: SARNGRNTGELF
len: 9; j_gene: TRBJ1-2; abundance: NA; v_gene: TRBV19; CDR3aa: ASTVGYGYT
len: 11; j_gene: TRBJ2-5; abundance: NA; v_gene: TRBV5-1; CDR3aa: ASSFLTGETQY
len: 9; j_gene: TRBJ1-5; abundance: once; v_gene: TRBV28; CDR3aa: ASSLYQPQH
len: 11; j_gene: TRBJ2-2; abundance: NA; v_gene: TRBV29-1; CDR3aa: SVDGILPGELF
len: 16; j_gene: TRBJ2-2; abundance: NA; v_gene: TRBV2; CDR3aa: ASSEAPGTGGNTGELF
len: 12; j_gene: TRBJ2-2; abundance: NA; v_gene: TRBV7-3; CDR3aa: ASSSQGEVGELF
len: 11; j_gene: TRBJ2-1; abundance: few; v_gene: TRBV2; CDR3aa: ASSEAVYNEQF
len: 13; j_gene: TRBJ2-5; abundance: NA; v_gene: TRBV30; CDR3aa: AWSVRSWYQETQY
len: 12; j_gene: TRBJ2-7; abundance: NA; v_gene: TRBV7-9; CDR3aa: ASSVASTGNEQY
len: 10; j_gene: TRBJ2-7; abundance: NA; v_gene: TRBV20-1; CDR3aa: SALEGAYEQY
len: 13; j_gene: TRBJ2-1; abundance: NA; v_gene: TRBV5-4; CDR3aa: ASSPRFGRRNEQF
len: 12; j_gene: TRBJ2-5; abundance: NA; v_gene: TRBV5-4; CDR3aa: ASSLGQVLETQY
len: 10; j_gene: TRBJ1-1; abundance: NA; v_gene: TRBV7-9; CDR3aa: ASSQANTEAF
len: 10; j_gene: TRBJ1-2; abundance: NA; v_gene: TRBV5-6; CDR3aa: ASSLSEYGYT
len: 10; j_gene: TRBJ2-5; abundance: NA; v_gene: TRBV3-1; CDR3aa: ASRTSSETQY
len: 14; j_gene: TRBJ2-1; abundance: NA; v_gene: TRBV3-1; CDR3aa: ASSPSGGGANNEQF
len: 13; j_gene: TRBJ2-7; abundance: NA; v_gene: TRBV11-2; CDR3aa: ASSLEVRGQGEQY
len: 12; j_gene: TRBJ1-5; abundance: NA; v_gene: TRBV2; CDR3aa: ASSEGRGDQPQH
len: 14; j_gene: TRBJ2-1; abundance: NA; v_gene: TRBV9; CDR3aa: ASSVVSSGSYNEQF
len: 14; j_gene: TRBJ1-5; abundance: NA; v_gene: TRBV10-3; CDR3aa: AISRQEGNSNQPQH
len: 15; j_gene: TRBJ2-6; abundance: NA; v_gene: TRBV30; CDR3aa: AWAGTGYFTGANVLT
len: 13; j_gene: TRBJ2-2; abundance: NA; v_gene: TRBV7-9; CDR3aa: ASSFTGPNTGELF
len: 12; j_gene: TRBJ2-3; abundance: NA; v_gene: TRBV6-6; CDR3aa: ASSRRRSADTQY
len: 10; j_gene: TRBJ1-1; abundance: NA; v_gene: TRBV20-1; CDR3aa: SGQGLNTEAF
len: 12; j_gene: TRBJ2-4; abundance: NA; v_gene: TRBV3-1; CDR3aa: ASSQGVAKNIQY
len: 12; j_gene: TRBJ2-7; abundance: NA; v_gene: TRBV7-9; CDR3aa: ASSSTGYGYEQY
len: 14; j_gene: TRBJ2-3; abundance: NA; v_gene: TRBV5-1; CDR3aa: ASSDAAGPSTDTQY
len: 9; j_gene: TRBJ2-7; abundance: NA; v_gene: TRBV29-1; CDR3aa: SGGQRYEQY
len: 11; j_gene: TRBJ1-1; abundance: NA; v_gene: TRBV20-1; CDR3aa: SAKKGDGTEAF
len: 13; j_gene: TRBJ2-2; abundance: NA; v_gene: TRBV7-2; CDR3aa: ASSQGTGVPGELF
len: 13; j_gene: TRBJ1-4; abundance: NA; v_gene: TRBV12-5; CDR3aa: ASGVGTGLKEKLF
len: 13; j_gene: TRBJ2-3; abundance: NA; v_gene: TRBV7-8; CDR3aa: ASSSYGLSTDTQY
len: 12; j_gene: TRBJ2-3; abundance: NA; v_gene: TRBV3-1; CDR3aa: ASRDPIAADTQY
len: 11; j_gene: TRBJ2-7; abundance: NA; v_gene: TRBV2; CDR3aa: ASCPRLAYEQY
len: 14; j_gene: TRBJ1-6; abundance: NA; v_gene: TRBV21-1; CDR3aa: ASSIRTSDVGSPLH
len: 13; j_gene: TRBJ2-2; abundance: NA; v_gene: TRBV9; CDR3aa: ASSVGLPNTGELF
len: 14; j_gene: TRBJ2-3; abundance: NA; v_gene: TRBV7-9; CDR3aa: ASSTRGGSSTDTQY
len: 14; j_gene: TRBJ1-6; abundance: NA; v_gene: TRBV13; CDR3aa: ASSFGTGRGDSPLH
len: 13; j_gene: TRBJ1-5; abundance: NA; v_gene: TRBV5-6; CDR3aa: ASSADRGGNQPQH
len: 10; j_gene: TRBJ2-7; abundance: NA; v_gene: TRBV12-3/TRBV12-4; CDR3aa: ASSRQVHEQY
len: 12; j_gene: TRBJ2-1; abundance: NA; v_gene: TRBV12-3/TRBV12-4; CDR3aa: ASIRTGGNNEQF
len: 11; j_gene: TRBJ2-5; abundance: NA; v_gene: TRBV2; CDR3aa: ASSSGGGETQY
len: 14; j_gene: TRBJ1-2; abundance: NA; v_gene: TRBV20-1; CDR3aa: SAQSGTGNPLGGYT
len: 13; j_gene: TRBJ2-3; abundance: once; v_gene: TRBV29-1; CDR3aa: SVGGTSGGPDTQY
len: 14; j_gene: TRBJ1-2; abundance: NA; v_gene: TRBV20-1; CDR3aa: SANPSGQPNNYGYT
len: 15; j_gene: TRBJ2-7; abundance: NA; v_gene: TRBV3-1; CDR3aa: ASSQYWVTEPSYEQY
len: 12; j_gene: TRBJ2-7; abundance: NA; v_gene: TRBV2; CDR3aa: ASSELGTTYEQY